This T cell receptor (beta chain) was identified in a study of beta chain features in type 1 diabetes. Study findings and constraints: Naive, central memory and Treg TCRB repertoires appeared more alike in patients than in healthy donors. Within each of all four CD4+ subsets, Type 1 diabetes patients had TCRB CDR3s that were moderately but significantly shorter.

Comments on this clone: Its antigen remains unknown.

Sorting of CD4+ naive, central memory, regulatory and stem cell-like memory cells was performed via CD45RO/CCR7/CD25/CD127/CD95/CD27. Isolated RNA was reverse transcribed in full, so expressed TCRB transcripts were sequenced. Generated by immunoSEQ multiplex PCR, the TCRdb table keeps only in-frame clones and is missing some. The data contain around 600,000 clones, roughly an eighth of them singletons. Trimming at V came to 6 bases and at J to 3 bases, leaving 13 bases not matched to a gene. This CDR3 spans 17 amino acids. The germline gives CDR1 MNHEY, CDR2 SMNVEV (reference sequence). The chain combines TRBV27 with TRBJ1-2; TRBD1 matches at 10 bases. This receptor was taken from a man aged 30-40 years with type 1 diabetes. The sample consisted of naive CD4+ T cells from blood. The CDR3 sequence: CASRRQTGGRVDYGYTF. CDR3 nucleotides: TGTGCCAGCAGGCGTCAGACAGGGGGCAGAGTTGACTATGGCTACACCTTC.